These 30 T cell receptor beta chains were all obtained from the same sample, sequenced in a study of tissue T cells after allogeneic stem cell transplantation. Time point noted: mouse harvest day 7 after allogeneic transplant. Tail vein injection delivered 10^7 T-cell-depleted bone marrow cells and 10^6 splenic CD5+ T cells. Using immunoSEQ multiplex PCR, the repertoire was profiled, and TCRdb retains in-frame clones only, with some absent. This sample has some 7,600 clones, with 50% to 55% found just once. The source material was lymph node tissue. These TCRs come from a female BALB/c mouse given C57BL/6 T cells with graft-versus-host disease after an allogeneic hematopoietic cell transplant.

Turning to this clone: Genes here carry mouse names. The read ends 1 residue shy of where the CDR3 ends; the end is completed using the germline J gene. The rearrangement links TRBV26 to TRBJ2-5; 8 nucleotides agree with TRBD2. The CDR3 spans 14 residues. V dropped 2 bases and J dropped 3; count of bases not matched to a gene: 1. Germline CDR1 KGHPV, CDR2 FQNQEV (reference sequence). The CDR3 protein is CASSLAGGQDTQYF. CDR3 DNA (partial): TGTGCCAGCAGTCTGGCTGGGGGGCAAGACACCCAGTAC.

A remark on this clone: Mouse germline and gene names are used. With the read ending 1 residue before the CDR3 end, the germline J gene is used to fill in that end. The chain carries TRBV26 and TRBJ2-4; D call uncertain. V lost 2 bases and J lost 1, with 1 base in between. This CDR3 has 12 residues. The V gene's germline CDR1 is KGHPV and CDR2 FQNQEV (reference sequence). CDR3 sequence: CASSLGQNTLYF. The sequenced part of the CDR3 DNA is TGTGCCAGCAGTCTGGGTCAAAACACCTTGTAC.

Concerning this clone itself: Gene labels here are mouse ones. The read finishes 1 residue shy of the CDR3 end, and the germline J gene is used to complete it. This chain joins TRBV26 and TRBJ2-2; no firm D call. V lost 1 base, J lost 6 bases, and 6 bases lay in between. The length of the CDR3 is 13 residues. Looked up from germline, CDR1 is KGHPV and CDR2 is FQNQEV (reference sequence). The CDR3 DNA, read in part, is TGTGCCAGCAGTCTGTGGCAGGCCGGGCAGCTCTAC. This codes for CASSLWQAGQLY. The CDR3 reads in full as CASSLWQAGQLYF.

As regards this clone: All gene names here are mouse names. The read falls 1 residue short of the CDR3 end, and the missing part is taken from the germline J gene. The gene calls are TRBV4 and TRBJ2-5; 12 bases align to TRBD2. The junction had 5 bases not matched to a gene; V was cut back by 5 bases and J by 8 bases. CDR3 length: 14 residues. Looked up from germline, CDR1 is LGHDT and CDR2 is YNNKQL (reference sequence). CDR3 sequence: CASSRLGGLGTQYF. Partial CDR3 DNA: TGTGCCAGCAGCCGACTGGGGGGGCTAGGCACCCAGTAC.

This clone has just a few counts. Gene names and germline match the mouse. The missing CDR3 end, 1 residue past where the read stops, is filled in from the germline J gene. The chain carries TRBV26 and TRBJ2-7; 9 bases map to TRBD1. V lost 2 bases, J lost 7 bases, and 3 bases stayed unmatched. The CDR3 has 13 residues. The germline V gene encodes CDR1 KGHPV and CDR2 FQNQEV (reference sequence). The covered CDR3 bases are TGTGCCAGCAGTCTGACAGGGGGCGGGGAACAGTAC. The encoded protein is CASSLTGGGEQY. The whole CDR3 sequence reads CASSLTGGGEQYF. Full variable domain (remainder filled in from reference TRBV26 and TRBJ2-7): NSKVIQTPRYLVKGQGQKAKMRCIPEKGHPVVFWYQQNKNNEFKFLINFQNQEVLQQIDMTEKRFSAECPSNSPCSLEIQSSEAGDSALYLCASSLTGGGEQYFGPGTRLTVL.

As for this clone: Here the gene names and germline are mouse. The observed sequence ends 1 residue before the CDR3 terminus, with the missing tail filled in from the germline J gene. The chain carries TRBV20 and TRBJ2-2; perhaps TRBD2 as D (5 bases). Germline CDR1 GFQATS, CDR2 STVNSAI. The CDR3 runs to 14 residues. V lost 3 bases to trimming and J lost 1 base, with 9 bases between them. The part of the CDR3 DNA that was read is TGTGGTGCTAGCTGGGTGGGAAACACCGGGCAGCTCTAC. It codes for CGASWVGNTGQLY. The entire CDR3 is CGASWVGNTGQLYF.

Note on this clone: The gene names here belong to mouse. The CDR3 spells CASSLSTGEVDTQYF. The CDR3 bases that were read are TGTGCCAGCAGTCTGTCTACAGGGGAAGTGGACACCCAGTAC. The V gene is TRBV24, the J gene TRBJ2-5, with 7 nucleotides matching TRBD1. The read ends 1 residue shy of where the CDR3 ends; the end is completed using the germline J gene. The CDR3 has 15 amino acids. V lost 1 base to trimming and J lost 6 bases; unmatched junction nucleotides: 7. The germline V gene has CDR1 KGHTA and CDR2 FRNEEI.

A single count supports this clone. Gene names are mouse gene names. Read coverage stops 1 residue before the CDR3 terminus; the germline J gene supplies the remainder. The V call is TRBV2, the J call TRBJ1-1; 8 nucleotides align to TRBD1. Germline V lookup: CDR1 LGHNA, CDR2 YSYQKL. This CDR3 comprises 15 residues. V lost 1 base and J lost 1; bases outside the gene matches: 2. The covered CDR3 bases are TGTGCCAGCAGCCAAGCCGGGACAGGGAACACAGAAGTCTTC. It encodes CASSQAGTGNTEVF. The CDR3 as a whole reads CASSQAGTGNTEVFF. Combining the CDR3 with reference TRBV2 and TRBJ1-1 gives the whole variable domain DPKIIQKPKYLVAVTGSEKILICEQYLGHNAMYWYRQSAKKPLEFMFSYSYQKLMDNQTASSRFQPQSSKKNHLDLQITALKPDDSATYFCASSQAGTGNTEVFFGKGTRLTVV.

A remark on this clone: The gene names given are mouse names. The read halts 1 residue ahead of the CDR3 end, with the missing end drawn from the germline J gene. The gene calls are TRBV26 and TRBJ2-1; TRBD2 agrees at 12 bases. CDR1 and CDR2 from the germline V gene are KGHPV and FQNQEV (reference sequence). Trimming cost V 6 bases and J 7 bases; bases outside gene matches: 4. The CDR3 consists of 14 residues. CDR3 DNA, as far as it was read: TGTGCCAGCAGACGGGACTGGGGGGACGCTGAGCAGTTC. It is translated as CASRRDWGDAEQF. The complete CDR3 reads CASRRDWGDAEQFF.

Comment on this clone: Gene names and germline match the mouse. The CDR3 is cut off 1 residue early in the read; its end comes from the germline J gene. V usage is TRBV26 and J usage is TRBJ2-4; no firm D call. The V gene lost 3 bases and the J gene lost 4 bases, with 5 bases spanning the gap. The CDR3 length is 12 residues. The germline CDR1 and CDR2 sequences are KGHPV and FQNQEV (reference sequence). CDR3 residues: CASSLPKNTLYF. The sequenced CDR3 bases are TGTGCCAGCAGTCTCCCAAAAAACACCTTGTAC.

Concerning this clone: The genes and germline here are from mouse. The read halts 1 residue ahead of the CDR3 end, with the missing end drawn from the germline J gene. V is TRBV26 and J is TRBJ2-2; D not resolved. Germline CDR1 KGHPV, CDR2 FQNQEV (reference sequence). The CDR3 covers 14 residues. The V end lost 4 bases, the J end lost 0 bases, and 6 bases lay between the germline ends. CDR3 protein: CASSQTSNTGQLYF. CDR3 DNA, as far as it was read: TGTGCCAGCAGTCAGACATCAAACACCGGGCAGCTCTAC.

As for this clone: The genes are named according to mouse. CDR3 sequence: CASSGLRTGEDTEVFF. CDR3 DNA (partial): TGTGCCAGCAGTGGTCTCCGGACAGGGGAGGACACAGAAGTCTTC. This rearrangement joins TRBV13-1 to TRBJ1-1, with 9 positions matching TRBD1. The CDR3 end falls 1 residue outside the read, so it is completed with the germline J gene. Trimming cost V 3 bases and J 3 bases; bases outside gene matches: 9. The CDR3 runs to 16 residues. Germline V gene lookup returns CDR1 NSHNY and CDR2 SYGAGN.

Regarding this clone: Any gene name here is a mouse gene name. CDR3 bases read: TGTGCCAGCAGCCAAGAGGAGTATGAACAGTAC. It yields the protein CASSQEEYEQY. In full, the CDR3 reads CASSQEEYEQYF. The chain combines TRBV5 with TRBJ2-7; unclear D gene. The read comes to an end 1 residue before the CDR3 does, leaving the germline J gene to fill in the end. This CDR3 region has 12 residues. CDR1 is LGHNA and CDR2 is YNLKQL in the germline V gene (reference sequence). The V gene lost 0 bases and the J gene lost 4 bases, with 4 bases spanning the gap.

In regard to this clone: Gene names follow the mouse nomenclature. Read data end 1 residue before the CDR3 end; the end is taken from the germline J gene. This chain uses TRBV19 with TRBJ2-7, with TRBD1 matching over 7 bases. Per germline, CDR1 FNHDT and CDR2 SITEND (reference sequence). With 5 bases clipped from V and 4 bases from J, the junction kept 6 bases outside the gene matches. The CDR3 length is 13 residues. CDR3 loop: CASSRDRIYEQYF. The part of the CDR3 DNA that was read is TGTGCCAGCAGCCGGGACAGAATATATGAACAGTAC.

About this clone itself: The genes are named according to mouse. Coverage ceases 1 residue before the CDR3 finishes, and the germline J gene fills in the end. This chain uses TRBV13-2 with TRBJ2-7, with 11 bases aligning to TRBD1. The CDR3 is 14 amino acids. V shed 3 bases, J shed 7 bases, and the junction held 6 bases outside the gene matches. The germline V gene encodes CDR1 NNHNN and CDR2 SYGAGS (reference sequence). The sequenced part of the CDR3 DNA is TGTGCCAGCGGTGGACCGGGACAGGGGGGGGAACAGTAC. It translates to CASGGPGQGGEQY. From start to end, the CDR3 is CASGGPGQGGEQYF.

Points on this clone: Gene names are the mouse ones. The CDR3 is cut off 1 residue early in the read; its end comes from the germline J gene. This sequence joins TRBV26 and TRBJ2-1; possibly TRBD2 for D (5 bases). The V and J ends lost 6 bases and 3 bases respectively, with 9 bases between them. Germline CDR1 reads KGHPV; CDR2 reads FQNQEV (reference sequence). The CDR3 contains 13 residues. The covered CDR3 bases are TGTGCCAGCAGCCCGACTGCCTATGCTGAGCAGTTC. Translated, it gives CASSPTAYAEQF. The entire CDR3 is CASSPTAYAEQFF.

As for this clone: Gene names denote mouse genes. The sequence runs out 1 residue before the end of the CDR3; the remainder is reconstructed from the germline J gene. This sequence joins TRBV23 and TRBJ1-1; the table gives TRBD1 as D, unverified against the DNA. The CDR3 consists of 12 residues. Germline V lookup: CDR1 KGHTA, CDR2 FQNQQP. Partial CDR3 DNA: TGCTCCAGCAGTCAACAGCTCACAGAAGTCTTC. Its translation: CSSSQQLTEVF. The full CDR3 protein is CSSSQQLTEVFF.

A remark on this clone: The gene names here belong to mouse. With the read ending 1 residue before the CDR3 end, the germline J gene is used to fill in that end. The rearrangement links TRBV26 to TRBJ1-3, with D tentatively TRBD1 (5 bases). V was pared by 2 bases and J by 0 bases, with 11 bases between. Germline values: CDR1 KGHPV, CDR2 FQNQEV (reference sequence). The CDR3 totals 16 residues. The sequenced CDR3 bases are TGTGCCAGCAGTCTGCCCGGGACCGTTTCTGGAAATACGCTCTAT. It translates to CASSLPGTVSGNTLY. The complete CDR3 reads CASSLPGTVSGNTLYF.

Worth noting for this clone: Mouse gene names apply. CDR3 DNA (partial): TGTGCCAGCAGCCGGGGACTGGGGGGAAGTCAAAACACCTTGTAC. Its translation: CASSRGLGGSQNTLY. The full CDR3 sequence reads CASSRGLGGSQNTLYF. The chain is built from TRBV2 and TRBJ2-4; TRBD2 matches at 12 bases. The read is 1 residue too short to cover the CDR3 end, so that end is filled in from the germline J gene. Germline V lookup: CDR1 LGHNA, CDR2 YSYQKL. V was pared by 4 bases and J by 0 bases, with 2 bases of the junction left unmatched. This CDR3 is built from 16 residues. The complete variable domain, with remaining parts taken from reference TRBV2 and TRBJ2-4, reads DPKIIQKPKYLVAVTGSEKILICEQYLGHNAMYWYRQSAKKPLEFMFSYSYQKLMDNQTASSRFQPQSSKKNHLDLQITALKPDDSATYFCASSRGLGGSQNTLYFGAGTRLSVL.

Remarks on this clone: Gene names and germline refer to mouse. The read finishes 1 residue shy of the CDR3 end, and the germline J gene is used to complete it. This chain joins TRBV13-3 and TRBJ2-2; TRBD2 aligns across 9 bases. The germline CDR1 and CDR2 sequences are NNHDY and SYVADS. J gave up 2 bases and V 2 bases, and 1 base lay outside the gene matches. The CDR3 consists of 15 residues. CDR3 region: CASSEGLGNTGQLYF. The covered CDR3 bases are TGTGCCAGCAGTGAAGGACTGGGGAACACCGGGCAGCTCTAC.

In regard to this clone: The germline and genes are mouse ones. The sequenced fragment ends 1 residue before the CDR3 boundary, so the rest is inferred from the germline J gene. The chain uses TRBV1 and TRBJ1-1; no clear D gene. The V end lost 3 bases, the J end lost 0 bases, and 5 bases lay between the germline ends. The V gene's germline CDR1 is NSQYPW and CDR2 LRSPGD (reference sequence). CDR3 length: 13 amino acids. CDR3 DNA, as far as it was read: TGCACCTGCAGTGCCGGGACAAACACAGAAGTCTTC. Amino acids: CTCSAGTNTEVF. The complete CDR3 reads CTCSAGTNTEVFF.

Details on this clone: Gene names follow the mouse nomenclature. Sequencing ends 1 residue short of the CDR3 end; the germline J gene provides the rest. The V gene is TRBV13-3, the J gene TRBJ1-3; 8 bases are shared with TRBD1. This CDR3 contains 14 residues. Germline CDR1 is NNHDY and CDR2 is SYVADS. With V trimmed by 7 bases and J by 2 bases, 5 bases remained unmatched. CDR3: CASGIQGAGNTLYF. Incomplete CDR3 DNA: TGTGCCAGCGGGATACAGGGGGCTGGAAATACGCTCTAT.

By share of the sample, this clone is medium-sized (0.01 to 0.1%). Gene names are the mouse ones. Coverage ceases 1 residue before the CDR3 finishes, and the germline J gene fills in the end. The J gene is TRBJ2-7, the V gene TRBV19; D possibly matches TRBD1 or TRBD2 (5 bases each). CDR1 and CDR2 from the germline V gene are FNHDT and SITEND (reference sequence). This CDR3 spans 12 amino acids. Trimming left V 3 bases short and J 2 bases short, with 6 bases between. CDR3 protein: CASSTGPYEQYF. Incomplete CDR3 DNA: TGTGCCAGCAGTACGGGACCCTATGAACAGTAC.

This clone was detected a few times. The gene names given are mouse names. The read halts 1 residue ahead of the CDR3 end, with the missing end drawn from the germline J gene. The rearrangement joins TRBV2 to TRBJ2-7; 7 nucleotides agree with TRBD1. The CDR3 has 15 amino acids. V was pared by 0 bases and J by 0 bases, with 2 bases of the junction left unmatched. Germline lookup yields CDR1 LGHNA and CDR2 YSYQKL. CDR3 residues: CASSQDPGGSYEQYF. The CDR3 DNA, read in part, is TGTGCCAGCAGCCAAGATCCAGGGGGCTCCTATGAACAGTAC.

As concerns this clone: Mouse gene names and germline throughout. The read finishes 1 residue shy of the CDR3 end, and the germline J gene is used to complete it. The chain combines TRBV1 with TRBJ1-1, with TRBD1 as a possible D gene (5 bases). Germline V lookup: CDR1 NSQYPW, CDR2 LRSPGD (reference sequence). Trimming pared 1 base from V and 3 bases from J, leaving 12 bases between. This CDR3 comprises 15 residues. CDR3 amino acids: CTCSAGTGGDTEVFF. Incomplete CDR3 DNA: TGCACCTGCAGTGCAGGGACGGGGGGGGACACAGAAGTCTTC.

About this clone: The genes and germline here are from mouse. The read falls 1 residue short of the CDR3 end, and the missing part is taken from the germline J gene. This chain connects TRBV12-1 to TRBJ1-3; no definite D call. V was shortened by 4 bases and J by 0 bases, with 6 bases between the two germline ends. Germline V CDR1 and CDR2: SGHSN, HYEKVE. The CDR3 totals 13 residues. The chain's CDR3 is CASSLLSGNTLYF. The CDR3 bases that were read are TGTGCCAGCTCCCTCCTTTCTGGAAATACGCTCTAT. The full variable domain, its missing parts supplied by reference TRBV12-1 and TRBJ1-3, is DSGVVQSPRHIIKEKGGRSVLTCIPISGHSNVVWYQQTLGKELKFLIQHYEKVERDKGFLPSRFSVQQFDDYHSEMNMSALELEDSAMYFCASSLLSGNTLYFGEGSRLIVV.

Worth noting for this clone: The gene names here belong to mouse. The observed sequence ends 1 residue before the CDR3 terminus, with the missing tail filled in from the germline J gene. The rearrangement uses TRBV24 and TRBJ2-1, with 7 positions matching TRBD1. The junction had 4 bases not matched to a gene; V was cut back by 5 bases and J by 3 bases. The V gene's germline CDR1 is KGHTA and CDR2 FRNEEI. CDR3 length: 14 residues. The CDR3 DNA, read in part, is TGTGCCAGCAGTGTGGGACAGTTCTATGCTGAGCAGTTC. Its protein product is CASSVGQFYAEQF. The full CDR3 reads CASSVGQFYAEQFF.

Note on this clone: Any gene name here is a mouse gene name. The read ends 1 residue before the CDR3 terminus; that terminus is restored from the germline J gene. The V call is TRBV12-2, the J call TRBJ1-2; D is ambiguous. Germline V gene sequence: CDR1 SGHLS, CDR2 HYDKME. This CDR3 contains 13 residues. The V gene lost 4 bases and the J gene lost 2 bases, with 10 bases spanning the gap. Partial CDR3 DNA: TGTGCCAGCTCCCCTGGAGGGAACTCCGACTACACC. Its protein product is CASSPGGNSDYT. The full CDR3 protein reads CASSPGGNSDYTF.

Notes on this clone: Gene names are the mouse ones. The read stops 1 residue short of the end of the CDR3; the missing end is completed from the germline J gene. The chain uses TRBV26 and TRBJ1-4, with 7 bases identical to TRBD1. The germline V gene has CDR1 KGHPV and CDR2 FQNQEV (reference sequence). The CDR3 loop spans 14 amino acids. V gave up 3 bases and J gave up 5 bases; unmatched junction bases: 3. The CDR3 region is CASSLRTGNERLFF. The CDR3 DNA, read in part, is TGTGCCAGCAGTCTCAGGACAGGAAACGAAAGATTATTT.

A note on this clone: All gene names here are mouse names. The sequenced fragment ends 1 residue before the CDR3 boundary, so the rest is inferred from the germline J gene. V usage is TRBV13-2 and J usage is TRBJ2-3; no firm D call. CDR3 size: 15 residues. Trimming took off 0 bases at V and 0 bases at J, with 8 bases between the two ends. The germline gives CDR1 NNHNN, CDR2 SYGAGS (reference sequence). The part of the CDR3 DNA that was read is TGTGCCAGCGGTGATGCCCAGACTAGTGCAGAAACGCTGTAT. Its translation: CASGDAQTSAETLY. The complete CDR3 reads CASGDAQTSAETLYF.